The 25 T cell receptor beta chains reported below all come from one sample, sequenced in a study of T-cell reconstitution after alpha-beta-depleted transplantation in children. Unique molecular identifiers were incorporated into the prepared TCRbeta library. MiXCR was run by TCRdb on the PCR reads, yielding one entry per CDR3 protein. The sample carries about 100,000 distinct CDR3 sequences, approximately 6.6% recorded once. The specimen comprised PBMCs, mostly from graft donor cells, sampled 360 days after TCRalphabeta/CD19-depleted stem cell transplant. These receptors were taken from a male patient aged 2 to 10 who had a stem cell transplant for acute lymphoblastic leukemia, so the T cells may come from the graft donor.

This clonotype has ten or more counts. The chain joins TRBV6-2 or TRBV6-3 to TRBJ2-1; D not resolved. The V and J ends lost 0 bases and 6 bases respectively, with 9 bases between them. The CDR3 is 14 amino acids. The germline CDR1 and CDR2 sequences are MNHEY and SVGEGT. This CDR3 reads CASSYSNLFNEQFF. As DNA, the CDR3 is TGTGCCAGCAGTTACTCGAACCTTTTCAATGAGCAGTTCTTC.

This clonotype was found a few times. The chain uses TRBV20-1 and TRBJ1-5; 9 bases map to TRBD1. The CDR3 length is 15 residues. From germline, CDR1 is DFQATT and CDR2 SNEGSKA (reference sequence). With 6 bases clipped from V and 3 bases from J, the junction kept 9 bases outside the gene matches. CDR3 sequence (DNA): TGCAGTGCCGGGACAGGGAGGATCAACAATCAGCCCCAGCATTTT. It translates to CSAGTGRINNQPQHF.

This clonotype was seen repeatedly, ten times or more. The chain combines TRBV5-1 with TRBJ2-7; no clear D gene. The V end lost 2 bases, the J end lost 3 bases, and 9 bases lay between the germline ends. Germline V gene lookup returns CDR1 SGHRS and CDR2 YFSETQ. CDR3 length: 13 amino acids. The CDR3 DNA reads TGCGCCAGCAGCTTAATCATGAACTACGAGCAGTACTTC. It translates to CASSLIMNYEQYF.

In this sample, this clonotype turned up a few times. The CDR3 sequence is CAWSFGPGSEKLFF. The CDR3 DNA reads as TGTGCCTGGAGTTTTGGACCGGGGAGTGAAAAACTGTTTTTT. The chain links TRBV30 to TRBJ1-4; no firm D call. The germline gives CDR1 GTSNPN, CDR2 SVGIG (reference sequence). CDR3 length: 14 amino acids. V lost 2 bases, J lost 7 bases, and 14 bases lay in between.

This clonotype was recorded many times. The chain couples TRBV3-1 to TRBJ2-7, with a weak D call TRBD2 (5 bases). V was pared by 4 bases and J by 4 bases, with 14 bases between. The V gene's germline CDR1 is LGHDT and CDR2 YNNKEL (reference sequence). This CDR3 comprises 14 residues. In DNA, the CDR3 is TGTGCCAGCAGCCCCGGAGCGGCATTTTACGAGCAGTACTTC. It specifies CASSPGAAFYEQYF.

This clonotype has ten or more counts. The chain joins TRBV4-3 to TRBJ2-2; D not certain. Trimming cost V 4 bases and J 1 base, with 10 bases left between them. Per the germline V gene, CDR1 is LGHNA and CDR2 is YSLEER. This CDR3 has 15 residues. For the CDR3, the DNA is TGCGCCAGCAGCCTGAAGACGGTGAACACCGGGGAGCTGTTTTTT. Protein: CASSLKTVNTGELFF.

This clonotype was found a few times. The chain is built from TRBV9 and TRBJ2-7, with 12 bases that match TRBD2. The CDR3 is made up of 15 amino acids. Germline trimming cut 3 bases from V and 2 bases from J; bases unmatched to any gene: 3. The germline CDR1 and CDR2 sequences are SGDLS and YYNGEE. The CDR3 reads CASSDGLAGTYEQYF. In DNA, the CDR3 is TGTGCCAGCAGCGATGGACTAGCGGGAACCTACGAGCAGTACTTC.

This clonotype was found a few times. The J gene is TRBJ2-7, the V gene TRBV7-2; no firm D call. CDR3 size: 11 residues. The V and J ends lost 5 bases and 6 bases respectively, with 8 bases between them. The germline gives CDR1 SGHTA, CDR2 FQGNSA. This CDR3 is CASSPLVEQYF. The CDR3 coding sequence is TGTGCCAGCAGCCCGCTTGTCGAGCAGTACTTC.

The chain is built from TRBV20-1 and TRBJ2-1; 7 bases fit TRBD1. The CDR3 has 16 amino acids. Trimming cost V 3 bases and J 4 bases; bases outside gene matches: 12. Germline assignment: CDR1 DFQATT and CDR2 SNEGSKA (reference sequence). The chain's CDR3 is CSARPLAGTVYNEQFF. In DNA form, the CDR3 reads TGCAGTGCTAGGCCCCTTGCCGGGACAGTATACAATGAGCAGTTCTTC.

This clonotype was seen repeatedly, ten times or more. The chain employs TRBV7-9 and TRBJ2-1; D gene unclear. With 2 bases removed from V and 5 bases from J, the gap between germline ends came to 1 base. CDR1 SEHNR and CDR2 FQNEAQ come from the germline V gene (reference sequence). The CDR3 runs to 11 residues. The CDR3 bases are TGTGCCAGCAGCTTACACAATGAGCAGTTCTTC. This sequence encodes CASSLHNEQFF.

There are many counts of this clonotype. This chain joins TRBV20-1 and TRBJ2-3; D unresolved. Trimming removed 1 base from V and 6 bases from J, with 11 bases in between. CDR3 length equals 13 residues. Germline V gene lookup returns CDR1 DFQATT and CDR2 SNEGSKA (reference sequence). In DNA, the CDR3 is TGCAGTGCTAGAGCAAAACCCGCGGATACGCAGTATTTT. Translation gives CSARAKPADTQYF.

In this sample, this clonotype turned up many times. The V gene is TRBV27, the J gene TRBJ2-5, with 8 bases that match TRBD1. In germline, CDR1 is MNHEY, CDR2 SMNVEV (reference sequence). CDR3 length: 17 residues. Unmatched junction bases numbered 16, after V lost 5 bases and J lost 5 bases. CDR3 amino acids: CASSPTQIQGEEETQYF. For the CDR3, the DNA is TGTGCCAGCAGTCCCACTCAAATACAGGGGGAGGAGGAGACCCAGTACTTC.

This rearrangement joins TRBV7-2 to TRBJ2-7; perhaps TRBD1 as D (6 bases). The V gene's germline CDR1 is SGHTA and CDR2 FQGNSA. Trimming took 5 bases from V and 3 from J, leaving 17 bases between them. The CDR3 extends over 15 amino acids. The CDR3, as DNA: TGTGCCAGCAGCCCAGAACCATTGACAGGCTACGAGCAGTACTTC. Protein: CASSPEPLTGYEQYF.

The gene calls are TRBV7-6 and TRBJ1-3; 9 bases agree with TRBD1. CDR3 length: 16 residues. The germline V gene has CDR1 SGHVS and CDR2 FNYEAQ. J lost 2 bases, V lost 5 bases, and 7 bases had no gene match. CDR3 region: CASSEIQGAAGNTIYF. CDR3 coding DNA: TGTGCCAGCAGCGAGATACAGGGGGCTGCTGGAAACACCATATATTTT.

The V call is TRBV6-2 or TRBV6-3, the J call TRBJ1-5; D unresolved. This CDR3 has 14 amino acids. The germline V gene encodes CDR1 MNHEY and CDR2 SVGEGT. Trimming cost V 2 bases and J 0 bases, with 5 bases left between them. The CDR3 DNA sequence: TGTGCCAGCAGTTACCCTCATAGCAATCAGCCCCAGCATTTT. It is translated as CASSYPHSNQPQHF.

This clonotype turned up a few times. The chain employs TRBV27 and TRBJ2-2; 10 bases align to TRBD2. The CDR3 extends over 14 amino acids. V lost 8 bases to trimming and J lost 7 bases; unmatched junction nucleotides: 7. Germline V CDR1 and CDR2: MNHEY, SMNVEV (reference sequence). In DNA, the CDR3 is TGTGCCAGCGCTGCCGGACTAGCGGTCGGGGAGCTGTTTTTT. This encodes CASAAGLAVGELFF.

This clonotype has a handful of counts. The genes are TRBV7-2 and TRBJ2-7; D uncertain. The V and J ends lost 2 bases and 4 bases respectively, with 15 bases between them. Germline-derived CDR1 and CDR2 are SGHTA and FQGNSA. The CDR3 sequence is 15 residues long. CDR3 nucleotide sequence: TGTGCCAGCAGCTTACGGTACAGCCCATTGTACGAGCAGTACTTC. It translates to CASSLRYSPLYEQYF. Full variable domain (rest looked up from reference TRBV7-2 and TRBJ2-7): GAGVSQSPSNKVTEKGKDVELRCDPISGHTALYWYRQSLGQGLEFLIYFQGNSAPDKSGLPSDRFSAERTGGSVSTLTIQRTQQEDSAVYLCASSLRYSPLYEQYFGPGTRLTVT.

This clonotype was seen many times. This rearrangement joins TRBV7-6 to TRBJ2-5; D remains ambiguous. Trimming removed 0 bases at V and 4 bases at J, with 6 bases between. The CDR3 runs to 13 residues. Germline CDR1 and CDR2: SGHVS and FNYEAQ. The CDR3 region has the DNA TGTGCCAGCAGCTTAGCGATAAGAGAGACCCAGTACTTC. It yields the protein CASSLAIRETQYF.

This clonotype occurred many times. The gene calls are TRBV10-2 and TRBJ2-5; D uncertain. This CDR3 has 15 residues. Germline V gene lookup returns CDR1 WSHSY and CDR2 SAAADI. Deletions cut 3 bases from V and 2 bases from J, with 13 bases between. The CDR3 protein is CASSDKPRRQETQYF. For the CDR3, the DNA is TGCGCCAGCAGTGATAAACCACGACGTCAAGAGACCCAGTACTTC.

This clonotype was counted a few times. The rearrangement uses TRBV30 and TRBJ2-1; D is uncertain. The CDR3 is made up of 12 amino acids. The germline V and J ends were trimmed by 2 bases and 0 bases, with 2 bases remaining between them. Germline V gene sequence: CDR1 GTSNPN, CDR2 SVGIG (reference sequence). The CDR3 DNA sequence: TGTGCCTGGAGTAGCTCCTACAATGAGCAGTTCTTC. This sequence encodes CAWSSSYNEQFF.

The rearrangement links TRBV9 to TRBJ2-1; a weak D match, TRBD1 (6 bases). Between the trimmed V and J ends, which lost 0 bases and 9 bases, there was a span of 13 bases. CDR1 is SGDLS, CDR2 YYNGEE, per germline. The CDR3 runs 14 residues. DNA of the CDR3: TGTGCCAGCAGCGTAGTGGAACAGGGCATTGAGCAGTTCTTC. Translated: CASSVVEQGIEQFF.

A few counts support this clonotype. The V and J genes are TRBV20-1 and TRBJ2-1; TRBD2 aligns across 7 bases. From germline, CDR1 is DFQATT and CDR2 SNEGSKA (reference sequence). With V trimmed by 6 bases and J by 8 bases, 10 bases remained unmatched. CDR3 length: 13 residues. The CDR3 DNA follows: TGCAGTGCGAGGACCGGGACTAAGGATGAGCAGTTCTTC. Translating gives CSARTGTKDEQFF.

This clonotype occurred a few times. The rearrangement joins TRBV20-1 to TRBJ2-7; the D gene could be TRBD1 or TRBD2 (6 bases each). In germline, CDR1 is DFQATT, CDR2 SNEGSKA (reference sequence). The CDR3 has 16 residues. V was shortened by 0 bases and J by 5 bases, with 20 bases between the two germline ends. CDR3 nucleotides: TGCAGTGCTAGAGATGGGGGGCGGAGTTTTAGGAACGAGCAGTACTTC. Encoded protein: CSARDGGRSFRNEQYF.

This clonotype was seen repeatedly, ten times or more. The V and J genes are TRBV29-1 and TRBJ2-7; D is possibly TRBD1 or TRBD2 (6 bases each). V lost 4 bases to trimming and J lost 0 bases, with 16 bases between them. CDR1 is SQVTM, CDR2 ANQGSEA, per germline. The length of the CDR3 is 15 residues. This CDR3 reads CSVVGAGTRSYEQYF. In DNA form, the CDR3 reads TGCAGCGTTGTGGGGGCGGGGACCCGCTCCTACGAGCAGTACTTC.

In this sample, this clonotype turned up many times. The V gene is TRBV7-9, the J gene TRBJ2-7; D is possibly TRBD1 or TRBD2 (5 bases each). CDR1 and CDR2 from the germline V gene are SEHNR and FQNEAQ (reference sequence). The CDR3 is 12 amino acids. Trimming pared 8 bases from V and 5 bases from J, leaving 13 bases between. CDR3 DNA: TGTGCCAGCTCCCCCACGGGGCACGAGCAGTACTTC. Protein sequence: CASSPTGHEQYF.